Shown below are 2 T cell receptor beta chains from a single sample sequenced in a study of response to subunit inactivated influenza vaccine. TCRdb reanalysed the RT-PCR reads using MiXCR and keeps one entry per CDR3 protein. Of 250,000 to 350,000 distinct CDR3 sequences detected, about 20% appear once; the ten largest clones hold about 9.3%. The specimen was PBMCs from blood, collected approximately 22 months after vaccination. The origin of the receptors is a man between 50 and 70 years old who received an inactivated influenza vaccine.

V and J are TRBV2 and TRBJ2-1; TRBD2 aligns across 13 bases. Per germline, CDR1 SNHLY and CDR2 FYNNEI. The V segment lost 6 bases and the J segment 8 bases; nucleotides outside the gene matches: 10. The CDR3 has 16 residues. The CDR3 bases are TGTGCCAGCAGCTTATACGGACTAGCGGGAGAGGATGAGCAGTTCTTC. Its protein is CASSLYGLAGEDEQFF.

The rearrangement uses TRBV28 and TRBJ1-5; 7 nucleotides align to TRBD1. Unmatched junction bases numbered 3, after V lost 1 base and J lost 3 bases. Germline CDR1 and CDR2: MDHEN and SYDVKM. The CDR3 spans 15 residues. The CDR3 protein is CASSLSQGNNQPQHF. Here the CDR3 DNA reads TGTGCCAGCAGTTTATCACAGGGGAACAATCAGCCCCAGCATTTT.